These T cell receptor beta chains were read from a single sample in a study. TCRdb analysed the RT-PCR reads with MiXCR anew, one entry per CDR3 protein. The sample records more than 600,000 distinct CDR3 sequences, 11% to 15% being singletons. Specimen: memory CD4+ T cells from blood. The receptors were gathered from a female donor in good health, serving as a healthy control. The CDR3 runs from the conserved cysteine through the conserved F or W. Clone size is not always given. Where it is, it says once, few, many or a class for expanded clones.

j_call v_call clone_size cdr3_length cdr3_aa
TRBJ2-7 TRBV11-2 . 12 CASTPGLYEQYF
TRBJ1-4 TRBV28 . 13 CASSFSQGEKLFF
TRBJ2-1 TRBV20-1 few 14 CSAPRPGPPGEQFF
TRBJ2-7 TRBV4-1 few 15 CASSQAGTGVGEQYF
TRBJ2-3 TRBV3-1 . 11 CASSQQDTQYF
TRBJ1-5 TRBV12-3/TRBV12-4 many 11 CASTFDGPQHF
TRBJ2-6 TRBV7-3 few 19 CASSLNGGLPISGANVLTF
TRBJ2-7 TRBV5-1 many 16 CASSSPSGQGIYEQYF
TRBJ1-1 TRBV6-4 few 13 CATRLTVGTEAFF
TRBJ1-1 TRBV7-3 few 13 CASSFGGFTEAFF
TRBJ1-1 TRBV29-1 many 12 CSVQGWNTEAFF
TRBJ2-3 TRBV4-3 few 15 CASSQEGLKADTQYF
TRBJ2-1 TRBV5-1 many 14 CASSLAPGDNEQFF
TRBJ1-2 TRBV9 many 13 CASSDGLLYGYTF
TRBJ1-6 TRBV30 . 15 CAWSVIQGLNSPLHF
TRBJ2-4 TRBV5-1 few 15 CASSSGGISLDIQYF
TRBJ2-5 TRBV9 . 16 CASTLGGDERQETQYF
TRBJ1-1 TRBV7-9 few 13 CASSLLQGAVAFF
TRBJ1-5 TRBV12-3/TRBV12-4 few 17 CASSSTAGSYSNQPQHF
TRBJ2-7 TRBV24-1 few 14 CATSDSWAGGEQYF
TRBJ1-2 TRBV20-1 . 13 CSARDSTNYGYTF
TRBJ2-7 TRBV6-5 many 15 CASSPRDRASHEQYF
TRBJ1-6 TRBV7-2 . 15 CASSLDPRGGSPLHF
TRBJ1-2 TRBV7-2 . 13 CASSSDGVYGYTF
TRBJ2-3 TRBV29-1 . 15 CSVGGTATSTDTQYF
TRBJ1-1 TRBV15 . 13 CATSRDWGTEAFF
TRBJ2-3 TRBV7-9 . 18 CASSLRGGLAGFADTQYF
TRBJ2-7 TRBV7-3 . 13 CASSRRLSGEQYF
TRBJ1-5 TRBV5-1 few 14 CASSLTGNDQPQHF